This T cell receptor (beta chain) derives from a study of cytomegalovirus exposure and HLA in healthy donors. The study, taken as a whole, reports: Most TCR sequences proved rare, with some public TCRs found in many donors. Based on reports, TCR beta sequences accurately predicted HLA-A and HLA-B alleles for most subjects. DRB1 showed the most TCR associations and HLA-C the fewest in a later analysis, as rates varied by HLA locus.

PCR primers comprised 60 Vbeta and 13 Jbeta primers. Repertoires were generated with immunoSEQ multiplex PCR, while TCRdb's copy carries only in-frame clones and drops some. This repertoire shows more than 85,000 clones, roughly 80% found once; its top ten account for 6.9%. About this clone: Antigen: not known.

Sequenced sample: PBMCs. The receptor was derived from a man aged 30-40 years in good health and CMV-seropositive.

This CDR3 reads CASSESGQPEPGPQHF. CDR3 DNA: TGCGCCAGCAGTGAGTCGGGACAGCCCGAACCTGGGCCCCAGCATTTT. V gene TRBV10-1 combines with J gene TRBJ1-5, with 7 bases identical to TRBD1. The CDR3 extends over 16 amino acids. The germline gives CDR1 WNHNN, CDR2 SYGVQD (reference sequence). With 0 bases clipped from V and 9 bases from J, the junction kept 11 bases outside the gene matches.